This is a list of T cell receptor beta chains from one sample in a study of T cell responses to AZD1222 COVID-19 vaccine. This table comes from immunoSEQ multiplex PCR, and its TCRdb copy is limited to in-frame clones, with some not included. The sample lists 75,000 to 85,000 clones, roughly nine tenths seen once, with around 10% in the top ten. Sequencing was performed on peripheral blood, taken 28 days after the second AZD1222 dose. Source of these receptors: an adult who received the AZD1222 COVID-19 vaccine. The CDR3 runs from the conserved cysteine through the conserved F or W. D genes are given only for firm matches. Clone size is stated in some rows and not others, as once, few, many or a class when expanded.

cdr3_aa: CSASEAKSYNEQFF
cdr3_nt: TGCAGTGCTAGTGAGGCTAAGTCCTACAATGAGCAGTTCTTC
cdr3_length: 14
j_call: TRBJ2-1
d_call: -
clone_size: -
v_call: TRBV20-1

cdr3_aa: CASSIITSDTPYEQYF
cdr3_nt: TGTGCCAGCAGTATTATAACAAGCGACACCCCCTACGAGCAGTACTTC
cdr3_length: 16
j_call: TRBJ2-7
d_call: -
clone_size: few
v_call: TRBV27

cdr3_aa: CASSQEAQGDQYF
cdr3_nt: TGCGCCAGCAGCCAGGAAGCACAGGGCGACCAGTACTTC
cdr3_length: 13
j_call: TRBJ2-5
d_call: -
clone_size: -
v_call: TRBV4-3

cdr3_aa: CASSKNENTEAFF
cdr3_nt: TGCGCCAGCTCTAAGAACGAGAACACTGAAGCTTTCTTT
cdr3_length: 13
j_call: TRBJ1-1
d_call: -
clone_size: -
v_call: TRBV5-1

cdr3_aa: CASSSDRGAHSYEQYF
cdr3_nt: TGTGCCAGCAGCTCGGACAGGGGGGCCCACTCCTACGAGCAGTACTTC
cdr3_length: 16
j_call: TRBJ2-7
d_call: TRBD1
clone_size: -
v_call: TRBV7-6

cdr3_aa: CASSLAGTGYTDTQYF
cdr3_nt: TGTGCCAGCAGCTTGGCCGGGACAGGGTATACAGATACGCAGTATTTT
cdr3_length: 16
j_call: TRBJ2-3
d_call: TRBD1
clone_size: -
v_call: TRBV5-4

cdr3_aa: CASRLTGTGGYGYTF
cdr3_nt: TGTGCCAGCAGACTAACCGGGACAGGGGGCTATGGCTACACCTTC
cdr3_length: 15
j_call: TRBJ1-2
d_call: TRBD1
clone_size: once
v_call: TRBV28

cdr3_aa: CASSDPGGFSSGNTIYF
cdr3_nt: TGTGCCAGCAGCGATCCAGGGGGCTTCTCCTCTGGAAACACCATATATTTT
cdr3_length: 17
j_call: TRBJ1-3
d_call: TRBD1
clone_size: few
v_call: TRBV9

cdr3_aa: CASSRRGSEFNYGYTF
cdr3_nt: TGTGCCAGCAGCCGACGGGGGTCGGAATTTAACTATGGCTACACCTTC
cdr3_length: 16
j_call: TRBJ1-2
d_call: -
clone_size: -
v_call: TRBV6-6

cdr3_aa: CASSLDGTTVNYGYTF
cdr3_nt: TGTGCCAGCAGCTTAGATGGAACGACCGTAAACTATGGCTACACCTTC
cdr3_length: 16
j_call: TRBJ1-2
d_call: -
clone_size: -
v_call: TRBV7-2

cdr3_aa: CASSYSTGLFGYTF
cdr3_nt: TGTGCCAGCAGTTACAGCACAGGGCTATTTGGCTACACCTTC
cdr3_length: 14
j_call: TRBJ1-2
d_call: -
clone_size: -
v_call: TRBV6-5

cdr3_aa: CATVPGANYGYTF
cdr3_nt: TGTGCCACCGTCCCGGGAGCTAACTATGGCTACACCTTC
cdr3_length: 13
j_call: TRBJ1-2
d_call: -
clone_size: -
v_call: TRBV10-3

cdr3_aa: CASRPTSALTDTQYF
cdr3_nt: TGTGCCAGCAGGCCTACTAGCGCCTTGACAGATACGCAGTATTTT
cdr3_length: 15
j_call: TRBJ2-3
d_call: TRBD2
clone_size: -
v_call: TRBV2

cdr3_aa: CASSLAATQGFRETQYF
cdr3_nt: TGTGCCAGCAGCTTAGCGGCGACGCAGGGATTTAGAGAGACCCAGTACTTC
cdr3_length: 17
j_call: TRBJ2-5
d_call: -
clone_size: -
v_call: TRBV7-9

cdr3_aa: CASTRTGEQYF
cdr3_nt: TGTGCCAGCACCCGGACAGGCGAGCAGTACTTC
cdr3_length: 11
j_call: TRBJ2-7
d_call: TRBD1
clone_size: -
v_call: TRBV7-9

cdr3_aa: CASSTRSGGLTDTQYF
cdr3_nt: TGTGCCAGCAGCACCCGTAGCGGGGGGCTCACAGATACGCAGTATTTT
cdr3_length: 16
j_call: TRBJ2-3
d_call: TRBD2
clone_size: once
v_call: TRBV28

cdr3_aa: CAKIDPERNQPQHF
cdr3_nt: TGTGCCAAAATAGACCCGGAGCGGAATCAGCCCCAGCATTTT
cdr3_length: 14
j_call: TRBJ1-5
d_call: -
clone_size: once
v_call: TRBV19

cdr3_aa: CASSLAGTENSPLHF
cdr3_nt: TGTGCCAGCAGCTTGGCCGGAACAGAAAATTCACCCCTCCACTTT
cdr3_length: 15
j_call: TRBJ1-6
d_call: -
clone_size: -
v_call: TRBV5-4

cdr3_aa: CASSPAGAGEKLFF
cdr3_nt: TGTGCCAGCAGCCCGGCGGGGGCGGGGGAAAAACTGTTTTTT
cdr3_length: 14
j_call: TRBJ1-4
d_call: -
clone_size: -
v_call: TRBV7-2

cdr3_aa: CSVAREHYEQYF
cdr3_nt: TGCAGCGTTGCCAGGGAGCACTACGAGCAGTACTTC
cdr3_length: 12
j_call: TRBJ2-7
d_call: -
clone_size: once
v_call: TRBV29-1

cdr3_aa: CASSLGGGLAYEQYF
cdr3_nt: TGTGCCAGCAGCTTAGGTGGCGGACTAGCCTACGAGCAGTACTTC
cdr3_length: 15
j_call: TRBJ2-7
d_call: TRBD2
clone_size: -
v_call: TRBV7-3

cdr3_aa: CASSPLRTDMDEQYF
cdr3_nt: TGTGCCAGCAGCCCCCTACGGACGGACATGGACGAGCAGTACTTC
cdr3_length: 15
j_call: TRBJ2-7
d_call: -
clone_size: -
v_call: TRBV5-8

cdr3_aa: CASSHGLGGGQPQHF
cdr3_nt: TGTGCCAGCAGCCATGGGTTGGGTGGCGGTCAGCCCCAGCATTTT
cdr3_length: 15
j_call: TRBJ1-5
d_call: -
clone_size: -
v_call: TRBV7-6

cdr3_aa: CASSFELRVYEQYF
cdr3_nt: TGTGCCAGCAGCTTTGAACTTAGAGTCTACGAGCAGTACTTC
cdr3_length: 14
j_call: TRBJ2-7
d_call: -
clone_size: -
v_call: TRBV7-2

cdr3_aa: CASSLETGVRSPLHF
cdr3_nt: TGTGCCAGCAGCTTAGAGACAGGGGTGCGTTCACCCCTCCACTTT
cdr3_length: 15
j_call: TRBJ1-6
d_call: TRBD1
clone_size: -
v_call: TRBV7-2

cdr3_aa: CASLSSGGPETQYF
cdr3_nt: TGTGCCAGCCTGAGTTCGGGGGGCCCGGAGACCCAGTACTTC
cdr3_length: 14
j_call: TRBJ2-5
d_call: -
clone_size: -
v_call: TRBV3-1/TRBV3-2

cdr3_aa: CASSSGTSGYEQYF
cdr3_nt: TGTGCCAGCTCCTCGGGGACTAGCGGCTACGAGCAGTACTTC
cdr3_length: 14
j_call: TRBJ2-7
d_call: TRBD2
clone_size: few
v_call: TRBV27

cdr3_aa: CASSSPARSANTGELFF
cdr3_nt: TGTGCCAGCAGCAGCCCGGCAAGGAGCGCGAACACCGGGGAGCTGTTTTTT
cdr3_length: 17
j_call: TRBJ2-2
d_call: -
clone_size: -
v_call: TRBV7-9

cdr3_aa: CASSFSQNQPQHF
cdr3_nt: TGTGCCAGCAGTTTTAGTCAGAATCAGCCCCAGCATTTT
cdr3_length: 13
j_call: TRBJ1-5
d_call: -
clone_size: once
v_call: TRBV27

cdr3_aa: CASSELGTEKEKLFF
cdr3_nt: TGTGCCAGCAGTGAACTGGGGACAGAGAAAGAGAAACTGTTTTTT
cdr3_length: 15
j_call: TRBJ1-4
d_call: TRBD1
clone_size: few
v_call: TRBV2

cdr3_aa: CASSQDKGPRGNQPQHF
cdr3_nt: TGTGCCAGCAGCCAAGACAAGGGCCCAAGGGGCAATCAGCCCCAGCATTTT
cdr3_length: 17
j_call: TRBJ1-5
d_call: -
clone_size: -
v_call: TRBV3-1/TRBV3-2

cdr3_aa: CATSDPAGTEAFF
cdr3_nt: TGTGCCACCAGTGATCCCGCGGGAACTGAAGCTTTCTTT
cdr3_length: 13
j_call: TRBJ1-1
d_call: -
clone_size: -
v_call: TRBV24-1

cdr3_aa: CATRNRLGEQFF
cdr3_nt: TGTGCCACCAGGAACAGGTTGGGCGAGCAGTTCTTC
cdr3_length: 12
j_call: TRBJ2-1
d_call: -
clone_size: -
v_call: TRBV24-1

cdr3_aa: CASSGIDSNQPQHF
cdr3_nt: TGTGCCAGTTCAGGGATAGATAGCAATCAGCCCCAGCATTTT
cdr3_length: 14
j_call: TRBJ1-5
d_call: -
clone_size: -
v_call: TRBV19

cdr3_aa: CASVAGQVSGETQYF
cdr3_nt: TGTGCCAGCGTGGCGGGACAGGTGTCCGGGGAGACCCAGTACTTC
cdr3_length: 15
j_call: TRBJ2-5
d_call: TRBD1
clone_size: -
v_call: TRBV2

cdr3_aa: CASSPPTVDTQYF
cdr3_nt: TGTGCCAGCTCCCCACCGACGGTAGATACGCAGTATTTT
cdr3_length: 13
j_call: TRBJ2-3
d_call: -
clone_size: -
v_call: TRBV18

cdr3_aa: CASGQGFYEQYF
cdr3_nt: TGTGCCAGCGGACAGGGCTTCTACGAGCAGTACTTC
cdr3_length: 12
j_call: TRBJ2-7
d_call: TRBD1
clone_size: -
v_call: TRBV2

cdr3_aa: CASSSPHSSYNEQFF
cdr3_nt: TGTGCCAGTAGTTCCCCGCACTCGTCCTACAATGAGCAGTTCTTC
cdr3_length: 15
j_call: TRBJ2-1
d_call: -
clone_size: -
v_call: TRBV19

cdr3_aa: CASSQEWQNTGELFF
cdr3_nt: TGCGCCAGCAGCCAAGAATGGCAAAACACCGGGGAGCTGTTTTTT
cdr3_length: 15
j_call: TRBJ2-2
d_call: -
clone_size: -
v_call: TRBV4-3

cdr3_aa: CASSSGDSGNTIYF
cdr3_nt: TGTGCCAGCAGTTCAGGGGACTCTGGAAACACCATATATTTT
cdr3_length: 14
j_call: TRBJ1-3
d_call: -
clone_size: -
v_call: TRBV6-5

cdr3_aa: CASSGVRTYGYTF
cdr3_nt: TGTGCCAGCAGTGGGGTCCGAACTTATGGCTACACCTTC
cdr3_length: 13
j_call: TRBJ1-2
d_call: -
clone_size: -
v_call: TRBV11-2

cdr3_aa: CASSFADRALSGNTIYF
cdr3_nt: TGTGCCAGCAGTTTTGCCGACAGGGCTCTTTCTGGAAACACCATATATTTT
cdr3_length: 17
j_call: TRBJ1-3
d_call: TRBD1
clone_size: few
v_call: TRBV28

cdr3_aa: CSAEQGATNEKLFF
cdr3_nt: TGCAGCGCGGAACAGGGGGCCACTAATGAAAAACTGTTTTTT
cdr3_length: 14
j_call: TRBJ1-4
d_call: TRBD1
clone_size: -
v_call: TRBV29-1

cdr3_aa: CASSLAVDYGYTF
cdr3_nt: TGTGCCAGCAGCTTGGCCGTGGACTATGGCTACACCTTC
cdr3_length: 13
j_call: TRBJ1-2
d_call: -
clone_size: -
v_call: TRBV5-6

cdr3_aa: CASSLSSGAFTGELFF
cdr3_nt: TGTGCCAGCAGTTTAAGTTCCGGGGCCTTCACCGGGGAGCTGTTTTTT
cdr3_length: 16
j_call: TRBJ2-2
d_call: -
clone_size: -
v_call: TRBV28

cdr3_aa: CASSSSLPQGNYGYTF
cdr3_nt: TGTGCCAGCAGCTCCTCACTTCCACAGGGGAACTATGGCTACACCTTC
cdr3_length: 16
j_call: TRBJ1-2
d_call: TRBD1
clone_size: -
v_call: TRBV7-2

cdr3_aa: CASSSGFRYEQFF
cdr3_nt: TGTGCCAGCAGCTCAGGGTTTCGGTATGAGCAGTTCTTC
cdr3_length: 13
j_call: TRBJ2-1
d_call: -
clone_size: -
v_call: TRBV7-9

cdr3_aa: CASSLQGHEQYF
cdr3_nt: TGTGCCAGCTCACTGCAAGGCCACGAGCAGTACTTC
cdr3_length: 12
j_call: TRBJ2-7
d_call: -
clone_size: -
v_call: TRBV18

cdr3_aa: CASRSYRDRGDNYGYTF
cdr3_nt: TGTGCCAGCAGATCTTACCGGGACAGGGGGGATAACTATGGCTACACCTTC
cdr3_length: 17
j_call: TRBJ1-2
d_call: TRBD1
clone_size: -
v_call: TRBV7-8

cdr3_aa: CATSRSRDEDTIYF
cdr3_nt: TGTGCCACCAGCAGATCCCGGGACGAGGACACCATATATTTT
cdr3_length: 14
j_call: TRBJ1-3
d_call: -
clone_size: -
v_call: TRBV15

cdr3_aa: CASSPHRGPNSPLHF
cdr3_nt: TGTGCCAGCAGCCCTCACCGGGGGCCCAATTCACCCCTCCACTTT
cdr3_length: 15
j_call: TRBJ1-6
d_call: -
clone_size: -
v_call: TRBV9